Following are 21 T cell receptor beta chains from one sample sequenced in a study of response to subunit inactivated influenza vaccine. TCRdb itself ran the RT-PCR reads through MiXCR, one entry per CDR3 protein. The sample shows around 850,000 distinct CDR3 sequences, less than 20% of them seen only once. The input for sequencing was PBMCs from blood, taken approximately 5 days after vaccination. The receptors stem from a man aged 45-65 years who received an inactivated influenza vaccine.

The chain carries TRBV6-4 and TRBJ1-5; D unresolved. In germline, CDR1 is MRHNA, CDR2 SNTAGT. There are 14 residues in the CDR3. Between the trimmed V and J ends, which lost 5 bases and 3 bases, there was a span of 11 bases. CDR3 bases: TGTGCCAGCAGTTCGCCCGGTTCCAATCAGCCCCAGCATTTT. Protein: CASSSPGSNQPQHF.

This clonotype came up many times. The chain uses TRBV7-2 and TRBJ2-1; 8 bases line up with TRBD1. CDR1 is SGHTA, CDR2 FQGNSA, per germline. This CDR3 contains 16 residues. The V gene end was trimmed by 1 base and the J gene end by 0 bases; junction bases not matched to a gene: 2. The CDR3, as DNA: TGTGCCAGCAGCTTAGACGGGACAGGCTCCTACAATGAGCAGTTCTTC. As protein: CASSLDGTGSYNEQFF.

In this sample, this clonotype turned up many times. V usage is TRBV20-1 and J usage is TRBJ1-5; D possibly corresponds to TRBD1 (5 bases). The CDR3 is 13 amino acids. Trimming took off 4 bases at V and 0 bases at J, with 7 bases between the two ends. The germline V gene has CDR1 DFQATT and CDR2 SNEGSKA (reference sequence). CDR3 loop: CSAKGASNQPQHF. CDR3 nucleotides: TGCAGTGCTAAAGGGGCTAGCAATCAGCCCCAGCATTTT.

This chain links TRBV4-2 with TRBJ1-6, with 9 bases matching TRBD1. Unmatched junction bases numbered 5, after V lost 1 base and J lost 7 bases. CDR1 and CDR2 from the germline V gene are LGHNA and YNFKEQ. The CDR3 consists of 16 residues. The CDR3 region is CASSQVTGGRNSPLHF. CDR3 nucleotides: TGTGCCAGCAGCCAAGTTACAGGGGGCCGCAATTCACCCCTCCACTTT.

The rearrangement links TRBV10-3 to TRBJ2-7; 7 bases line up with TRBD1. This CDR3 contains 13 residues. Germline CDR1 is ENHRY and CDR2 is SYGVKD. With 7 bases clipped from V and 0 bases from J, the junction kept 3 bases outside the gene matches. The CDR3, as DNA: TGTGCCATCATGGGACAGAGCTCCTACGAGCAGTACTTC. Encoded protein: CAIMGQSSYEQYF.

This chain connects TRBV6-5 to TRBJ1-1; D is uncertain. V was clipped by 4 bases and J by 7 bases, with 22 bases between them. Germline V lookup: CDR1 MNHEY, CDR2 SVGAGI. The CDR3 runs 16 residues. The CDR3 loop reads CASSSRPILIRGEAFF. The CDR3 DNA is TGTGCCAGCAGTTCCCGCCCCATATTGATTCGGGGTGAAGCTTTCTTT.

V is TRBV5-3 and J is TRBJ2-1; 9 bases are a match to TRBD1. TRBV5-3 is noted as an ORF with a role that remains uncertain. CDR3 length: 18 amino acids. J was trimmed by 2 bases and V by 8 bases; bases with no gene match: 17. The CDR3 loop is CASLRRGQGHFTYNEQFF. CDR3 DNA: TGTGCCAGTCTCCGGCGGGGACAGGGCCACTTTACCTACAATGAGCAGTTCTTC.

This clonotype has more than one count but fewer than ten. The gene calls are TRBV5-5 and TRBJ2-7; TRBD1 agrees at 9 bases. The V gene's germline CDR1 is SGHKS and CDR2 YYEKEE (reference sequence). The CDR3 consists of 15 residues. J lost 4 bases, V lost 4 bases, and 9 bases had no gene match. The CDR3 sequence is CASSPSPGQGYEQYF. CDR3 in DNA: TGTGCCAGCAGCCCATCCCCCGGACAGGGGTACGAGCAGTACTTC.

The sample holds a few counts of this clonotype. The chain has TRBV2 and TRBJ1-1, with D unclear. The CDR3 is 12 amino acids. The ends were cut back, 3 bases at V and 8 bases at J, with 10 bases in the middle. The germline V gene encodes CDR1 SNHLY and CDR2 FYNNEI. The CDR3 bases are TGTGCCAGCAGTGAGAAAAGGAAAGAAGCTTTCTTT. Its protein is CASSEKRKEAFF.

This clonotype was seen only a few times. The chain links TRBV5-1 to TRBJ2-2; TRBD2 aligns across 13 bases. Looked up from germline, CDR1 is SGHRS and CDR2 is YFSETQ. Trimming cost V 4 bases and J 5 bases; bases outside gene matches: 11. The CDR3 loop spans 18 amino acids. CDR3 nucleotide sequence: TGCGCCAGCAGCCACCCCACTAGCGGGGGGGATTGGACCGGGGAGCTGTTTTTT. Protein product: CASSHPTSGGDWTGELFF.

The rearrangement joins TRBV6-2 or TRBV6-3 to TRBJ2-3, with D tentatively TRBD2 (6 bases). The CDR3 loop spans 15 amino acids. Germline V lookup: CDR1 MNHEY, CDR2 SVGEGT. V lost 7 bases to trimming and J lost 0 bases, with 14 bases between them. In nucleotides, the CDR3 is TGTGCCAGCACCCCGGTAGGGACTAGCACAGATACGCAGTATTTT. It specifies CASTPVGTSTDTQYF.

This clonotype was observed a handful of times. The rearrangement links TRBV5-1 to TRBJ2-5; unclear D gene. The CDR3 runs to 12 residues. The V end lost 3 bases, the J end lost 5 bases, and 8 bases lay between the germline ends. CDR1 is SGHRS, CDR2 YFSETQ, per germline. In nucleotides, the CDR3 is TGCGCCAGCAGCTACAACGTCGAGACCCAGTACTTC. It is translated as CASSYNVETQYF.

The chain is built from TRBV6-5 and TRBJ1-6; 7 bases match TRBD1. The CDR3 loop spans 14 amino acids. Germline V gene lookup returns CDR1 MNHEY and CDR2 SVGAGI. V was clipped by 4 bases and J by 9 bases; unmatched bases: 6. The CDR3 bases are TGTGCCAGCAGTTTCCGGGACAGAACTTCACCCCTCCACTTT. Translated, it gives CASSFRDRTSPLHF.

This clonotype was detected ten times or more. This chain joins TRBV4-2 and TRBJ2-2; 12 bases line up with TRBD2. Germline CDR1 LGHNA, CDR2 YNFKEQ. Trimming cost V 0 bases and J 7 bases; bases outside gene matches: 6. The CDR3 runs 17 residues. In DNA, the CDR3 is TGTGCCAGCAGCCAAGATTCCCTAGCGGGGGGGTTCGGGGAGCTGTTTTTT. This gives the protein CASSQDSLAGGFGELFF.

The rearrangement links TRBV11-3 to TRBJ2-3; no reliable D call. The CDR3 is made up of 14 amino acids. V lost 5 bases and J lost 2, with 11 bases in between. Germline CDR1 reads SGHNT; CDR2 reads YENEEA. For the CDR3, the DNA is TGTGCCAGCAGCCGACCCGCCCTCACAGATACGCAGTATTTT. It specifies CASSRPALTDTQYF.

This clonotype has just a few counts. The rearrangement links TRBV5-1 to TRBJ2-3, with 13 bases that match TRBD2. Germline V lookup: CDR1 SGHRS, CDR2 YFSETQ. V was pared by 4 bases and J by 6 bases, with 14 bases of the junction left unmatched. The CDR3 runs to 18 residues. CDR3 nucleotides: TGCGCCAGCAGCCTACCCCCACGGACTAGCGGGAGCCTTGATACGCAGTATTTT. Translating gives CASSLPPRTSGSLDTQYF.

This clonotype has just a few counts. The chain recombines TRBV27 with TRBJ1-2; D might be TRBD1 (6 bases). The V gene's germline CDR1 is MNHEY and CDR2 SMNVEV (reference sequence). CDR3 length: 16 amino acids. V dropped 6 bases and J dropped 1 base, with 18 bases sitting between them. The CDR3 DNA follows: TGTGCCAGCAGGCCAGACGGCAGGGGCTTTAACTATGGCTACACCTTC. Translation: CASRPDGRGFNYGYTF.

V gene TRBV7-2 combines with J gene TRBJ1-2, with D tentatively TRBD1 (6 bases). Looked up from germline, CDR1 is SGHTA and CDR2 is FQGNSA. The CDR3 contains 13 residues. V lost 1 base to trimming and J lost 7 bases, with 10 bases between them. The CDR3 loop is CASSLVGAGGYTF. CDR3 nucleotide sequence: TGTGCCAGCAGCTTAGTGGGGGCTGGTGGCTACACCTTC.

The V call is TRBV7-9, the J call TRBJ2-7; possible D gene TRBD2, 5 bases. V was pared by 5 bases and J by 2 bases, with 19 bases between. The V gene's germline CDR1 is SEHNR and CDR2 FQNEAQ (reference sequence). The CDR3 spans 16 residues. CDR3: CASSLGKDSWAYEQYF. CDR3 DNA: TGTGCCAGCAGCCTGGGGAAGGACTCCTGGGCCTACGAGCAGTACTTC.

Only a few counts were recorded for this clonotype. The rearrangement uses TRBV5-6 and TRBJ2-4; no reliable D call. The germline V gene encodes CDR1 SGHDT and CDR2 YYEEEE. The CDR3 extends over 12 amino acids. V lost 1 base, J lost 8 bases, and 7 bases lay in between. The chain's CDR3 is CASSLLMDIQYF. CDR3 in DNA: TGTGCCAGCAGCTTGTTGATGGACATTCAGTACTTC. Full variable domain (outside the CDR3, taken from reference TRBV5-6 and TRBJ2-4): DAGVTQSPTHLIKTRGQQVTLRCSPKSGHDTVSWYQQALGQGPQFIFQYYEEEERQRGNFPDRFSGHQFPNYSSELNVNALLLGDSALYLCASSLLMDIQYFGAGTRLSVL.

This clonotype has a handful of counts. An end of the junction differs from the germline gene, which may be a read error. The chain has TRBV7-9 and TRBJ2-2; TRBD1 matches at 10 bases. This CDR3 comprises 17 residues. From germline, CDR1 is SEHNR and CDR2 FQNEAQ (reference sequence). CDR3 amino acids: CASSQYQGQGHTRELFF. The CDR3 DNA is TGTGCCAGCAGTCAATACCAGGGACAGGGGCACACCAGGGAGCTGTTTTTT.